This T cell receptor (beta chain) is from a study of CD4 T cells in relation to SARS-CoV-2 and coronaviruses. CD4+ T cells from unexposed donors were obtained before the COVID-19 pandemic (2011-2018). CDR1 is SGHVS, CDR2 FQNEAQ, per germline. The germline V and J ends were trimmed by 1 base and 3 bases, with 10 bases remaining between them. The CDR3 is 14 residues long. Study results and caveats: In approximately 71% of donors, memory CD4+ clonotypes crossrecognized SARS-CoV-2 and at least one common cold coronavirus spike. Pre-pandemic and post-infection samples never came from the same donor.

Turning to this clone: What it binds is not known.

This table comes from immunoSEQ multiplex PCR, and its TCRdb copy is limited to in-frame clones, with some not included. This sample has approximately 70,000 clones, with 85% to 95% found just once. Sequencing was done on a sample of naive CD4+ T cells from PBMCs. Sample subset: naive CD4+ T cells isolated by negative enrichment. V usage is TRBV7-8 and J usage is TRBJ2-7, with TRBD1 as a possible D gene (6 bases). The source of this sequence is a human donor in good health. Here the CDR3 DNA reads TGTGCCAGCAGCTTAGGGGCCAGGGGCTACGAGCAGTACTTC. Protein product: CASSLGARGYEQYF.